This is a list of T cell receptor beta chains from one sample in a study of blood T cell repertoires in COVID-19. The repertoire was sequenced with immunoSEQ multiplex PCR; TCRdb's copy has only in-frame clones and lacks some. The sample holds some 71,000 clones, roughly 77% seen once. Sequenced sample: peripheral blood. These receptors all come from a woman in her seventies with acute or convalescent COVID-19. CDR3s include the opening cysteine and the closing phenylalanine or tryptophan. The D gene is left open where the match is weak. Expanded clones are given a class, and other clones once, few, many or no size at all.

J gene,clone size,D gene,V gene,CDR3 DNA,CDR3 protein
TRBJ2-7,NA,NA,TRBV2,TGTGCCAGCAGTGGGGGTCAGGGAAACGAGCAGTACTTC,CASSGGQGNEQYF
TRBJ1-5,NA,TRBD1,TRBV30,TGTGCCTGGAGTGGGGGAATGACCGGGACAGCCAATCAGCCCCAGCATTTT,CAWSGGMTGTANQPQHF
TRBJ2-4,NA,NA,TRBV2,TGTGCCAGCAGTGAATTTTTGAGAGGAGGTCACATTCAGTACTTC,CASSEFLRGGHIQYF
TRBJ1-2,NA,NA,TRBV28,TGTGCCAGCGACAGCTCCTATGGCTACACCTTC,CASDSSYGYTF
TRBJ2-3,NA,TRBD2,TRBV15,TGTGCCACCAGCAGAGATCTACAAGCGGGGCTCACAGATACGCAGTATTTT,CATSRDLQAGLTDTQYF
TRBJ1-5,NA,TRBD1,TRBV19,TGTGCCAGTAGTATCCCCGACAGGGATGGGCCCCAGCATTTT,CASSIPDRDGPQHF
TRBJ2-2,medium-sized,NA,TRBV2,TGTGCCAGCAGTGAAGAAGGGAGGCTCGGGGAGCTGTTTTTT,CASSEEGRLGELFF
TRBJ2-2,few,NA,TRBV5-1,TGCGCCAGCAGCGAATTTTGGCCGCTGAACACCGGGGAGCTGTTTTTT,CASSEFWPLNTGELFF
TRBJ2-1,NA,TRBD2,TRBV9,TGTGCCAGCAGCGCGGGACTAGCGGGAGTGGATGAGCAGTTCTTC,CASSAGLAGVDEQFF
TRBJ2-6,NA,NA,TRBV29-1,TGCAGCGTTGAGGCCCCCCTGGGCGGGGCCAACGTCCTGACTTTC,CSVEAPLGGANVLTF
TRBJ2-5,NA,NA,TRBV7-2,TGTGCCAGCAGCTTAGGGGCGTACCAAGAGACCCAGTACTTC,CASSLGAYQETQYF
TRBJ1-1,NA,NA,TRBV6-1,TGTGCCAGCAGTGAAGACATGCTGAACACTGAAGCTTTCTTT,CASSEDMLNTEAFF
TRBJ1-1,few,NA,TRBV6-5,TGTGCCAGCCATAGGAGGGGTTCTGAAGCTTTCTTT,CASHRRGSEAFF
TRBJ2-2,NA,TRBD2,TRBV7-6,TGTGCCAGCAGCCCCAGCGGGAAAAGGAACGGGGAGCTGTTTTTT,CASSPSGKRNGELFF
TRBJ2-3,few,NA,TRBV10-3,TGTGCCATCAGTGATGGGAGGGATACGCAGTATTTT,CAISDGRDTQYF
TRBJ2-7,NA,TRBD2,TRBV20-1,TGCAGTGCTAGTTACCGACTAGCGGGGGGGCTTGAGCAGTACTTC,CSASYRLAGGLEQYF
TRBJ2-7,NA,TRBD2,TRBV20-1,TGCAGTGCTCGTGGACTAGCGGAGATTGACGAGCAGTACTTC,CSARGLAEIDEQYF
TRBJ1-5,NA,NA,TRBV7-2,TGTGCCAGCAGCTTAGATTTGGGGAGTAGCAATCAGCCCCAGCATTTT,CASSLDLGSSNQPQHF
TRBJ2-4,NA,TRBD1,TRBV6-5,TGTGCCAGCAGTACGGGAGGACAGGGGCTAAACATTCAGTACTTC,CASSTGGQGLNIQYF
TRBJ1-2,NA,TRBD1,TRBV10-2,TGCGCCAGCAGTCCGACAGGGAACTATGGCTACACCTTC,CASSPTGNYGYTF
TRBJ1-2,NA,NA,TRBV28,TGTGCCAGCAGTTTATTAAGTCCGGTGTTTAACTATGGCTACACCTTC,CASSLLSPVFNYGYTF
TRBJ2-7,NA,TRBD2,TRBV5-1,TGCGCCAGCAGCAATAGCGGGGGCTCCTACGAGCAGTACTTC,CASSNSGGSYEQYF
TRBJ2-7,NA,TRBD1,TRBV5-1,TGCGCCAGCAGCTTGAGACAGGGGGACCCCTACGAGCAGTACTTC,CASSLRQGDPYEQYF
TRBJ2-1,NA,TRBD2,TRBV18,TGTGCCAGCTCACCAACTAGCGCTAACAATGAGCAGTTCTTC,CASSPTSANNEQFF
TRBJ1-6,NA,NA,TRBV10-1,TGCGCCAGCAGGATCCCGGGACTGCAATCAAATTCACCCCTCCACTTT,CASRIPGLQSNSPLHF
TRBJ2-1,NA,NA,TRBV30,TGTGCCTGGAGTGTAGGCGGCTCCTACAATGAGCAGTTCTTC,CAWSVGGSYNEQFF
TRBJ1-5,NA,NA,TRBV19,TGTGCCAGTAGACAGGGTGTGGGCAATCAGCCCCAGCATTTT,CASRQGVGNQPQHF
TRBJ1-2,NA,NA,TRBV6-5,TGTGCCAGCGGGGGGGCTAGAATTGATAACTATGGCTACACCTTC,CASGGARIDNYGYTF
TRBJ2-5,NA,NA,TRBV2,TGTGCCAGCAGGAGGGCCAAAGAGACCCAGTACTTC,CASRRAKETQYF
TRBJ2-5,NA,NA,TRBV10-3,TGTGCCATCAGTGTAAATGATGTGGCGGACCAAGAGACCCAGTACTTC,CAISVNDVADQETQYF
TRBJ2-7,NA,TRBD2,TRBV7-9,TGTGCCAGCAGCCGAAGCGGGACGACCGACTACGAGCAGTACTTC,CASSRSGTTDYEQYF
TRBJ2-1,once,TRBD2,TRBV2,TGTGCCAGAGCACTAGCGGGAGCATCCAATGAGCAGTTCTTC,CARALAGASNEQFF
TRBJ2-7,NA,TRBD2,TRBV10-3,TGTGCCACCACGACTAGCGGGAGCTCCTACGAGCAGTACTTC,CATTTSGSSYEQYF
TRBJ2-7,NA,NA,TRBV13,TGTGCCAGCAGCTTAGGTCCGGTCTCCTACGAGCAGTACTTC,CASSLGPVSYEQYF
TRBJ2-7,NA,TRBD2,TRBV7-9,TGTGCCAGCAGCAACCGGACTAGCGGATACGAGCAGTACTTC,CASSNRTSGYEQYF
TRBJ1-4,once,NA,TRBV20-1,TGCAGTGGTCAGGGAGGGGAAAAACTGTTTTTT,CSGQGGEKLFF
TRBJ2-2,NA,TRBD1,TRBV6-2/TRBV6-3,TGTGCCAGCAGTTACTCCCGGGACAGGGGTTTTACCGGGGAGCTGTTTTTT,CASSYSRDRGFTGELFF
TRBJ1-1,NA,TRBD1,TRBV10-3,TGTGCCATCAGTGAGGACAGGGGGTTGAACACTGAAGCTTTCTTT,CAISEDRGLNTEAFF
TRBJ2-7,NA,NA,TRBV19,TGTGCCAGTAGTCCCAGTAGGGAGGCCTACGAGCAGTACTTC,CASSPSREAYEQYF
TRBJ2-5,NA,TRBD2,TRBV2,TGTGCCAGCAGCCGCAGACTAGCGGGAGAACGGATAACTGAGACCCAGTACTTC,CASSRRLAGERITETQYF
TRBJ1-2,NA,NA,TRBV3-1/TRBV3-2,TGTGCCAGCAGCCCTCTGGGTGGTAGCAATGGCTACACCTTC,CASSPLGGSNGYTF
TRBJ2-1,NA,TRBD2,TRBV6-4,TGTGCCAGCAGTGTAGAACTAGCGGGTGACGAGCAGTTCTTC,CASSVELAGDEQFF
TRBJ1-2,NA,TRBD1,TRBV27,TGTGCCAGCAGTTTATCGACAGGGGATATGGACTATGGCTACACCTTC,CASSLSTGDMDYGYTF
TRBJ2-7,NA,NA,TRBV6-5,TGTGCCAGCAGTTATGTTGGGACAACCTCCTACGAGCAGTACTTC,CASSYVGTTSYEQYF
TRBJ1-2,NA,TRBD1,TRBV12-3/TRBV12-4,TGTGCCAGCAGTACAGGGGGCAACTATGGCTACACCTTC,CASSTGGNYGYTF
TRBJ1-2,NA,TRBD1,TRBV4-3,TGCGCCAGCAGCCAGACAGCCGCGGGGGACAGGTTTGGCTACACCTTC,CASSQTAAGDRFGYTF
TRBJ2-3,NA,NA,TRBV3-1/TRBV3-2,TGTGCCAGCAGCCAACGGGGAGGGGGGCAGAGCACAGATACGCAGTATTTT,CASSQRGGGQSTDTQYF
TRBJ2-7,NA,TRBD2,TRBV29-1,TGCAGCGTTCTCCTAGCGGGACCGGGTGGCTCCTACGAGCAGTACTTC,CSVLLAGPGGSYEQYF
TRBJ2-2,NA,NA,TRBV2,TGTGCCGGCTCAAGACAGGTCCTGAACACCGGGGAGCTGTTTTTT,CAGSRQVLNTGELFF
TRBJ2-3,NA,TRBD2,TRBV6-5,TGTGCCAGCAGTTACTCGGCGGGAGTGGGTACAGATACGCAGTATTTT,CASSYSAGVGTDTQYF
TRBJ1-5,NA,NA,TRBV15,TGTGCCACCAGCAGAGGAGCGAATCAGCCCCAGCATTTT,CATSRGANQPQHF
TRBJ1-1,NA,TRBD1,TRBV19,TGTGCCAGTAAGCAAGAACAGGGGGCGGATGAAGCTTTCTTT,CASKQEQGADEAFF
TRBJ2-4,many,NA,TRBV24-1,TGTGCCACCAGTGATCCGAGACAGATAAACATTCAGTACTTC,CATSDPRQINIQYF
TRBJ1-5,NA,NA,TRBV3-1/TRBV3-2,TGTGCCAGCAGCCACACAGGAGGCAATCAGCCCCAGCATTTT,CASSHTGGNQPQHF
TRBJ1-5,NA,TRBD1,TRBV6-5,TGTGCCAGCACCTCGGACAGGGTCAGCAATCAGCCCCAGCATTTT,CASTSDRVSNQPQHF
TRBJ1-6,NA,NA,TRBV28,TGTGCCAGCAGTCCCGTCCTTAGCAATTCACCCCTCCACTTT,CASSPVLSNSPLHF
TRBJ2-1,NA,TRBD2,TRBV27,TGTGCCAGCAGGACCTACGGACTAGCGGGAGTCGATGAGCAGTTCTTC,CASRTYGLAGVDEQFF